The rows below give T cell receptor beta chains drawn from one sample of a study of identical twins. In TCRdb, the 5' RACE reads were re-called with MiXCR into one record per CDR3 protein. The sample holds roughly 350,000 distinct CDR3 sequences, over 9% seen once. The same sample was also studied in work on yellow fever vaccine responses in identical twins.

Sequenced: CD8+ T cells sorted from blood. These TCRs come from a woman younger than 35 in good health. Both conserved end residues are part of each CDR3. D genes are given only for firm matches. Size values are once, few and many counts, or a class for expanded clones, and some rows have none.

DNA,CDR3,D,size,V,J
TGTGCCAGTAGTATAGGGAGTCAGCCCCAGCATTTT,CASSIGSQPQHF,.,few,TRBV19,TRBJ1-5
TGCAGACCGGAAGATCAGCCCCAGCATTTT,CRPEDQPQHF,.,.,TRBV20-1,TRBJ1-5
TGCGCCAGCAGCCAAGATCCAGGGGAGGGCAGATACGCTTTCTTT,CASSQDPGEGRYAFF,.,few,TRBV4-1,TRBJ1-1
TGTGCCAGCAGACAGGAAATGAACACTGAAGCTTTCTTT,CASRQEMNTEAFF,.,few,TRBV7-8,TRBJ1-1
TGTGCCAGCAGCTTGGTTAGCGGGTCAAACACCGGGGAGCTGTTTTTT,CASSLVSGSNTGELFF,TRBD2,few,TRBV7-9,TRBJ2-2
TGTGCCAGCAGCGCCAGCGGGAGGGCCCTAAATGAGCAGTTCTTC,CASSASGRALNEQFF,TRBD2,few,TRBV9,TRBJ2-1
TGTGCCAGCAGCTTAAGCGCCGGGGAGCTGTTTTTT,CASSLSAGELFF,.,many,TRBV7-6,TRBJ2-2
TGTGCCAGCAGCAAAGCGCTTTGGGACAGGGTCTCGTTAGCTTTCTTT,CASSKALWDRVSLAFF,.,few,TRBV21-1,TRBJ1-1
TGTGCCAGCACTCCCCGGGGGGGGGGCCCCCCCCACCGACAAGAGACCCAGTACTTC,CASTPRGGGPPHRQETQYF,TRBD2,many,TRBV11-1,TRBJ2-5
TGTGCCAGCAGCCAAGACGGGGGGGGCAGTGGCTACACCTTC,CASSQDGGGSGYTF,.,few,TRBV14,TRBJ1-2
TGTGCCAGCAGTTACTCTCCGGGGGCGGTTGAGCAGTTCTTC,CASSYSPGAVEQFF,.,few,TRBV6-5,TRBJ2-1
TGTGCCAGCAGCTCTACTATCGACAATGAGCAGTTCTTC,CASSSTIDNEQFF,.,.,TRBV7-9,TRBJ2-1
TGCAGTGCTACCGGGACTAGCGTTTTAAATGAGCAGTTCTTC,CSATGTSVLNEQFF,TRBD2,many,TRBV20-1,TRBJ2-1
TGTGCCAGCGTGGGACCTACTAACTATGGCTACACCTTC,CASVGPTNYGYTF,.,many,TRBV2,TRBJ1-2
TGTGCCAGCAGCCCCCGGACAGGGAGCGTCTACGAGCAGTACTTC,CASSPRTGSVYEQYF,TRBD1,few,TRBV7-9,TRBJ2-7
TGTGCCAGCAGCCGTTTTGACTTGCAGTCCTCTAACTATGGCTACACCTTC,CASSRFDLQSSNYGYTF,.,few,TRBV11-1,TRBJ1-2
TGTGCCAGCAGCTTAGGGGCCGGGGACAGGGGGTCAGATACGCAGTATTTT,CASSLGAGDRGSDTQYF,TRBD1,few,TRBV7-2,TRBJ2-3
TGTGCCAGCTGGGACTCTCCCTACGAGCAGTACTTC,CASWDSPYEQYF,.,.,TRBV2,TRBJ2-7
TGTGCCAGCAGTTACTCCCCTGACCTATTCGGCCAAAAGATAGATACGCAGTATTTT,CASSYSPDLFGQKIDTQYF,.,.,TRBV6-2/TRBV6-3,TRBJ2-3
TGTGCCAGCAGTTTATCGTCCACTAGCGGGAGGGTCACAGATACGCAGTATTTT,CASSLSSTSGRVTDTQYF,TRBD2,.,TRBV27,TRBJ2-3
TGCGCCAGCAGCCGAGGGACAGAACCTAATGAAAAACTGTTTTTT,CASSRGTEPNEKLFF,TRBD1,.,TRBV4-1,TRBJ1-4
TGTGCCAGCAGTCCCTACCCCGGACGGGACCGCAATGAAAAACTGTTTTTT,CASSPYPGRDRNEKLFF,.,few,TRBV12-3/TRBV12-4,TRBJ1-4
TGTGCCAGCATCCAAAGGTTGGGGGACAGGGGGAATGAGCAGTTCTTC,CASIQRLGDRGNEQFF,TRBD1,.,TRBV7-9,TRBJ2-1
TGCGCCAGCAGCCAAGATTCGCGGCAGGCGCTCAATGAGCAGTTCTTC,CASSQDSRQALNEQFF,.,many,TRBV4-1,TRBJ2-1
TGTGCCAGCGCCTACTTCAGCGAATATACACGCAATGAGCAGTTCTTC,CASAYFSEYTRNEQFF,.,.,TRBV5-8,TRBJ2-1
TGTGCCAGCAGCCCGTCCCACTCGGGAGGGAACATTCAGTACTTC,CASSPSHSGGNIQYF,TRBD2,.,TRBV2,TRBJ2-4